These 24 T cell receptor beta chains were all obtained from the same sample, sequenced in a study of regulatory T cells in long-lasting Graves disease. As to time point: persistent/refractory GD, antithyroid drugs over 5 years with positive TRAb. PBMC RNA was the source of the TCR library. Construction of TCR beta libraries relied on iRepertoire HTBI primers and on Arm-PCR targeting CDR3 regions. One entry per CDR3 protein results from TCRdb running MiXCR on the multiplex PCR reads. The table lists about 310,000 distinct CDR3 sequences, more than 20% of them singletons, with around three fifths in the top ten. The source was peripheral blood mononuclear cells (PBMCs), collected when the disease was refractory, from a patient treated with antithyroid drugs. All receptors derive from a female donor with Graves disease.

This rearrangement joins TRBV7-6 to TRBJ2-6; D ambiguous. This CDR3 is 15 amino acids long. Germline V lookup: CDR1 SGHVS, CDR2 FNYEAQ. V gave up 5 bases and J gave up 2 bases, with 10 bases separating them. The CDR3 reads CASSPVVTGANVLTF. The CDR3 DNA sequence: TGTGCCAGCAGCCCCGTCGTGACTGGGGCCAACGTCCTGACTTTC.

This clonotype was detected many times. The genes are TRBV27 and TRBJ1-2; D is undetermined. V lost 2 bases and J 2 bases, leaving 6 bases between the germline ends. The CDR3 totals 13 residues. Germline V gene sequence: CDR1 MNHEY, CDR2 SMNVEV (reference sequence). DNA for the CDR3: TGTGCCAGCAGTTTAGGAAGGAACTATGGCTACACCTTC. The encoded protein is CASSLGRNYGYTF.

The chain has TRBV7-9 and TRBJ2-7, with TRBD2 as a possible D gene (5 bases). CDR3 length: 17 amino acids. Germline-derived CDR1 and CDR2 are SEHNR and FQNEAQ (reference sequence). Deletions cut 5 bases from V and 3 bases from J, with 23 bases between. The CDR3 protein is CASSDQGGSEPVYEQYF. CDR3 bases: TGTGCCAGCAGCGACCAAGGAGGAAGTGAGCCTGTCTACGAGCAGTACTTC.

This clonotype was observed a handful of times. In DNA form, the CDR3 reads TGTGCCAGCAGCCAAGACCAGCGGGAGGGCCCTAATGAGCAGTTCTTC. This translates into CASSQDQREGPNEQFF. This chain uses TRBV7-2 with TRBJ2-1; 10 nucleotides match TRBD2. From germline, CDR1 is SGHTA and CDR2 FQGNSA. The CDR3 has 16 residues. V shed 5 bases, J shed 7 bases, and the junction held 11 bases outside the gene matches.

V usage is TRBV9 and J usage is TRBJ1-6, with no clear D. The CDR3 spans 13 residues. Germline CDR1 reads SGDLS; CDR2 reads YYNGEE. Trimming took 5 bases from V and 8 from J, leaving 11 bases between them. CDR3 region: CASSYLAYSPLHF. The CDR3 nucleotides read TGTGCCAGCAGTTATCTAGCTTATTCACCCCTCCACTTT.

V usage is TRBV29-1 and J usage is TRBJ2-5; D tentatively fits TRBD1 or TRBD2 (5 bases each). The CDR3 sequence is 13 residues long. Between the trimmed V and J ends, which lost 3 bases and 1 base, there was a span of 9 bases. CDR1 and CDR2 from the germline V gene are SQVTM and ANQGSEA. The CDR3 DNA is TGCAGCGTTGATGAGGGGAGCCAAGAGACCCAGTACTTC. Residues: CSVDEGSQETQYF.

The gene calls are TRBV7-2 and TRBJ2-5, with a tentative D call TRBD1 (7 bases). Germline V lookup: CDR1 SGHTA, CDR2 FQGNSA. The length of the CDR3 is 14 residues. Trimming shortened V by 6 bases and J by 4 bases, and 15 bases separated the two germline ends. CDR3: CASRQGNSGETQYF. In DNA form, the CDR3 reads TGTGCCAGCAGACAGGGGAATAGCGGAGAGACCCAGTACTTC.

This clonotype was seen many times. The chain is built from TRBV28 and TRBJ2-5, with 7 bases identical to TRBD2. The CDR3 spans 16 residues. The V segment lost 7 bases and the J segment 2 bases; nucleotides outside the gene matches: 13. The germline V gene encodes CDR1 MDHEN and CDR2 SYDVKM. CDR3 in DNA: TGTGCCAGCACTACCCTTCGCCCGGGACTACAAGAGACCCAGTACTTC. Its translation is CASTTLRPGLQETQYF.

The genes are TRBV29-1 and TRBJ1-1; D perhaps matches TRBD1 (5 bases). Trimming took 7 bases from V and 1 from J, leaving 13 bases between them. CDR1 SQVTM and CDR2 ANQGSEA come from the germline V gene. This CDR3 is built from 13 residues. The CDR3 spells CSAQDNKNTEAFF. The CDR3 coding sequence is TGCAGCGCCCAGGACAATAAGAACACTGAAGCTTTCTTT.

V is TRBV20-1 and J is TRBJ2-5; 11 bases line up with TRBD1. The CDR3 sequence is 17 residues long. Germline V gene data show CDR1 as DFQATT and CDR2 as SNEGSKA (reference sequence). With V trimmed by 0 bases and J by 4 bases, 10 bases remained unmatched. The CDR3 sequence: CSARDYRTGGSGETQYF. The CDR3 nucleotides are TGCAGTGCTAGAGACTACCGGACAGGGGGCTCGGGAGAGACCCAGTACTTC.

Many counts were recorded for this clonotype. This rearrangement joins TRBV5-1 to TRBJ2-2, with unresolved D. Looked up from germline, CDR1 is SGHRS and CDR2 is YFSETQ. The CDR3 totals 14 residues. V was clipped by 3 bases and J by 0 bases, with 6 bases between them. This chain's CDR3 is CASSSRSNTGELFF. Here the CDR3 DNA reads TGCGCCAGCAGCTCCCGGTCGAACACCGGGGAGCTGTTTTTT.

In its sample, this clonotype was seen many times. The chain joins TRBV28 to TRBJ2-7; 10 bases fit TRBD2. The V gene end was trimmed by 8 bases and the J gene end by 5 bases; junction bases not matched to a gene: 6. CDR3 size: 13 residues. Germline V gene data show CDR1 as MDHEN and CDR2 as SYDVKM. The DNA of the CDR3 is TGTGCCAGCGTTCTAGCGGGAGTTGACGAGCAGTACTTC. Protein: CASVLAGVDEQYF.

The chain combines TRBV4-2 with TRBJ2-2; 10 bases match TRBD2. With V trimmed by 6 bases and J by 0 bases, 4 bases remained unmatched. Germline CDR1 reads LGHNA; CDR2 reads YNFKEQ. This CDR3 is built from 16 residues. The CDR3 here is CASSSGLAANTGELFF. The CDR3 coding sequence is TGTGCCAGCAGTTCCGGACTAGCGGCGAACACCGGGGAGCTGTTTTTT.

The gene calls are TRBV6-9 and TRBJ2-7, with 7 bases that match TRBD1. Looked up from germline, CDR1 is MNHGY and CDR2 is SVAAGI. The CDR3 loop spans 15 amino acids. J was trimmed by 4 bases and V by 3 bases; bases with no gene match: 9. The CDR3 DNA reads TGTGCCAGCAGTTACTCCGGGACAGAGTTTTACGAGCAGTACTTC. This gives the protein CASSYSGTEFYEQYF.

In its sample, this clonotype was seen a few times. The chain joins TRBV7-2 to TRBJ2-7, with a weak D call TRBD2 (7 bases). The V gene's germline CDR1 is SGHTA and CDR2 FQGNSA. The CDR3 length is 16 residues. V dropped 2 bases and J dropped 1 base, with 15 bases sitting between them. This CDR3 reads CASSLSGGLNSYEQYF. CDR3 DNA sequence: TGTGCCAGCAGCTTATCCGGGGGGCTCAATTCCTACGAGCAGTACTTC.

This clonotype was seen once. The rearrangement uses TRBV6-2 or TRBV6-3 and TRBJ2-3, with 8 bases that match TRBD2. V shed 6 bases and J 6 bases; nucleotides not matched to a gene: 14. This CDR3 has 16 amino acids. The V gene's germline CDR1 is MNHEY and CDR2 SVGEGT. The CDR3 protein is CASSPRILTSADTQYF. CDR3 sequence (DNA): TGTGCCAGCAGCCCTCGAATTCTGACTAGCGCTGATACGCAGTATTTT.

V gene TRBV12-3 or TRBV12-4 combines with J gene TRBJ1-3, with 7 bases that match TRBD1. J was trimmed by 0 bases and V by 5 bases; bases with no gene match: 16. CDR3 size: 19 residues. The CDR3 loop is CASSDRDRFRASSGNTIYF. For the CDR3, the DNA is TGTGCCAGCAGTGACAGGGACCGGTTCCGCGCTTCCTCTGGAAACACCATATATTTT.

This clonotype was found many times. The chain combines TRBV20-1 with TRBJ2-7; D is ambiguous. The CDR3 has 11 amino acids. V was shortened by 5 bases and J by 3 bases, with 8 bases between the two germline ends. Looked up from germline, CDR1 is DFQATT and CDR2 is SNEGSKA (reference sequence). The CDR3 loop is CSALKNYEQYF. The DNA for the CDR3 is TGCAGTGCTTTAAAAAACTACGAGCAGTACTTC.

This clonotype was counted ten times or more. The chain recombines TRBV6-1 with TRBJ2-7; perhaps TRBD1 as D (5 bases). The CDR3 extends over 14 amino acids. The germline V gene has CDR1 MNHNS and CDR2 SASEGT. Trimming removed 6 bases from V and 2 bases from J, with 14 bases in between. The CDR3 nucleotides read TGTGCCAGCAGCAATCCAGGGATCCCCTACGAGCAGTACTTC. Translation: CASSNPGIPYEQYF.

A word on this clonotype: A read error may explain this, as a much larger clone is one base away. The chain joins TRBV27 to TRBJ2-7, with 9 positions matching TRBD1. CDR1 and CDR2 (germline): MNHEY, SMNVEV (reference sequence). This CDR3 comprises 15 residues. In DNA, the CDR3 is TGTGCCAGCAGTTATGGGACAGGGAATATCTACGGGCAGTACTTC. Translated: CASSYGTGNIYGQYF.

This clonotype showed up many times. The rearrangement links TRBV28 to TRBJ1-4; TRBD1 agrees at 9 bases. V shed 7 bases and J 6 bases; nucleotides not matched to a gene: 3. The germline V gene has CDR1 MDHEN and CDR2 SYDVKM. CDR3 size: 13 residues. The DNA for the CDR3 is TGTGCCAGCAAGGACAGGGGATATGAAAAACTGTTTTTT. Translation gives CASKDRGYEKLFF.

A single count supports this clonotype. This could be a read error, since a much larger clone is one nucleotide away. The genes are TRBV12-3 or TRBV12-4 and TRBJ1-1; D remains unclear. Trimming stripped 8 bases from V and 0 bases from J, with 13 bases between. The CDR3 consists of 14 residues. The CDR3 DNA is TGTGCCAGCCTACCCCCCCCATTGAACACTGAAGCTTTCTTT. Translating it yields CASLPPPLNTEAFF.

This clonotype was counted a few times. The CDR3 nucleotides read TGTGCCAGCAACATGAACACCGGGGAGCTGTTTTTT. Protein product: CASNMNTGELFF. This chain links TRBV6-1 with TRBJ2-2; D gene unclear. The CDR3 is 12 amino acids. Trimming removed 7 bases from V and 1 base from J, with 4 bases in between. Germline lookup yields CDR1 MNHNS and CDR2 SASEGT.

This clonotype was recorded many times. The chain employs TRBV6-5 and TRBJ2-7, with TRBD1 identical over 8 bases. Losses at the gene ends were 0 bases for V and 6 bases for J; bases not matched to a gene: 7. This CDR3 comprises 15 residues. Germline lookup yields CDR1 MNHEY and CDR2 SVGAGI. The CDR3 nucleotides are TGTGCCAGCAGTTACTCTCGACAGGGGATCTTCGAGCAGTACTTC. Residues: CASSYSRQGIFEQYF.